Below, 24 T cell receptor beta chains from the same sample are listed, as sequenced in a study of graft-versus-host responses after intestinal transplantation. Antigens of these TCRs are unknown. Assay used: immunoSEQ multiplex PCR; TCRdb lists only in-frame clones, some missing. The data contain about 110,000 clones, about 93% of them singletons. This specimen consisted of unstimulated CD8+ T cells sorted from spleen or lymph node cells, obtained before intestinal transplant. The receptors come from a human donor who received an intestinal transplant.

The chain employs TRBV9 and TRBJ1-5; possibly TRBD1 for D (5 bases). The CDR3 runs to 16 residues. The germline V gene encodes CDR1 SGDLS and CDR2 YYNGEE. Trimming cost V 4 bases and J 3 bases, with 17 bases left between them. CDR3 nucleotides: TGTGCCAGCAGCCCGTCGGGTCAGGGCCTCAATCAGCCCCAGCATTTT. This codes for CASSPSGQGLNQPQHF. Complete variable domain (other parts from reference TRBV9 and TRBJ1-5): DSGVTQTPKHLITATGQRVTLRCSPRSGDLSVYWYQQSLDQGLQFLIQYYNGEERAKGNILERFSAQQFPDLHSELNLSSLELGDSALYFCASSPSGQGLNQPQHFGDGTRLSIL.

The V gene is TRBV6-5, the J gene TRBJ2-7; possibly TRBD1 for D (6 bases). V gave up 5 bases and J gave up 4 bases, with 18 bases separating them. From germline, CDR1 is MNHEY and CDR2 SVGAGI. CDR3 length: 15 amino acids. CDR3 DNA sequence: TGTGCCAGCAGTCGCGAGAGGGCTACAGGGTACGAGCAGTACTTC. Amino acids: CASSRERATGYEQYF.

V usage is TRBV7-9 and J usage is TRBJ1-5; D remains ambiguous. Trimming took off 5 bases at V and 6 bases at J, with 14 bases between the two ends. The CDR3 runs to 14 residues. Germline CDR1 reads SEHNR; CDR2 reads FQNEAQ (reference sequence). The CDR3 protein is CASSPSTEGQPQHF. Here the CDR3 DNA reads TGTGCCAGCAGCCCCTCTACCGAAGGTCAGCCCCAGCATTTT.

The rearrangement joins TRBV6-6 to TRBJ1-2; D is undetermined. Per the germline V gene, CDR1 is MNHNY and CDR2 is SVGAGI (reference sequence). V lost 3 bases, J lost 1 base, and 12 bases lay in between. This CDR3 spans 15 amino acids. As DNA, the CDR3 is TGTGCCAGCAGTTATCTTCAACTCGATAACTATGGCTACACCTTC. Its translation is CASSYLQLDNYGYTF.

The J gene is TRBJ1-2, the V gene TRBV27; D unresolved. The germline gives CDR1 MNHEY, CDR2 SMNVEV (reference sequence). CDR3 length equals 16 residues. Trimming removed 1 base from V and 5 bases from J, with 17 bases in between. In DNA, the CDR3 is TGTGCCAGCAGTTTATGGGTCGCGGGCCGGGGATATGGCTACACCTTC. This codes for CASSLWVAGRGYGYTF.

This chain connects TRBV29-1 to TRBJ2-2; 7 bases are shared with TRBD2. Germline lookup yields CDR1 SQVTM and CDR2 ANQGSEA. The ends lost 5 bases at V and 4 bases at J; junction bases unmatched: 13. This CDR3 region has 16 residues. The CDR3 nucleotides read TGCAGCGTTAGGGGCGGGAGTGTTGGTGGCACCGGGGAGCTGTTTTTT. It is translated as CSVRGGSVGGTGELFF.

V usage is TRBV9 and J usage is TRBJ1-2, with unresolved D. With 5 bases removed from V and 8 bases from J, the gap between germline ends came to 13 bases. The germline gives CDR1 SGDLS, CDR2 YYNGEE. This CDR3 is 12 amino acids long. The CDR3: CASRGIQDGYTF. CDR3 DNA sequence: TGTGCCAGCAGGGGCATTCAGGACGGCTACACCTTC.

The chain recombines TRBV5-3 with TRBJ2-1; TRBD2 agrees at 7 bases. TRBV5-3 is treated as an ORF (open reading frame) with a function not yet certain. The CDR3 loop spans 11 amino acids. After removal of 7 bases from V and 12 bases from J, the junction contained 7 bases not matched to a gene. The CDR3 loop reads CARALGEGQFF. CDR3 nucleotides: TGTGCCAGAGCTCTCGGGGAGGGGCAGTTCTTC.

In DNA form, the CDR3 reads TGTGCCAGCAGCCCCTTGGGGAGTTCGTTACGGACCCAGTACTTC. Amino acids: CASSPLGSSLRTQYF. This rearrangement joins TRBV5-4 to TRBJ2-5; perhaps TRBD2 as D (5 bases). Germline-derived CDR1 and CDR2 are SGHNT and YYREEE (reference sequence). CDR3 size: 15 residues. The V end lost 4 bases, the J end lost 7 bases, and 20 bases lay between the germline ends.

The genes are TRBV6-1 and TRBJ2-1, with D perhaps matching TRBD1 (6 bases). The CDR3 has 17 residues. The V gene's germline CDR1 is MNHNS and CDR2 SASEGT. V was clipped by 1 base and J by 0 bases, with 13 bases between them. CDR3 DNA: TGTGCCAGCAGTGAAGGGGGGCCAGTGCGCTCCTACAATGAGCAGTTCTTC. Protein: CASSEGGPVRSYNEQFF.

The chain employs TRBV6-5 and TRBJ1-1; unclear D gene. The CDR3 is 14 amino acids. Germline values: CDR1 MNHEY, CDR2 SVGAGI. The V and J ends lost 5 bases and 3 bases respectively, with 13 bases between them. This CDR3 reads CASSNLLLDTEAFF. Written as DNA, the CDR3 is TGTGCCAGCAGTAACCTTCTCCTAGACACTGAAGCTTTCTTT.

V is TRBV13 and J is TRBJ2-7; no definite D call. The CDR3 consists of 13 residues. Germline V lookup: CDR1 PRHDT, CDR2 FYEKMQ (reference sequence). V dropped 5 bases and J dropped 6 bases, with 14 bases sitting between them. The CDR3 DNA sequence: TGTGCCAGCAGCCCCCCACGTTTCAGCGAGCAGTACTTC. Protein: CASSPPRFSEQYF.

The genes are TRBV7-9 and TRBJ2-1; D gene ambiguous. V lost 6 bases and J lost 3, with 15 bases in between. Per the germline V gene, CDR1 is SEHNR and CDR2 is FQNEAQ (reference sequence). The CDR3 sequence is 15 residues long. This chain's CDR3 is CASSPRSDGYNEQFF. The CDR3 DNA follows: TGTGCCAGCAGTCCGAGGTCGGACGGCTACAATGAGCAGTTCTTC.

The chain links TRBV9 to TRBJ2-3; D unclear. The CDR3 is 13 residues long. Trimming pared 4 bases from V and 2 bases from J, leaving 8 bases between. Germline CDR1 and CDR2: SGDLS and YYNGEE. DNA for the CDR3: TGTGCCAGCAGCCCGACTGTCACAGATACGCAGTATTTT. Translation gives CASSPTVTDTQYF. The full variable domain, with the rest looked up from reference TRBV9 and TRBJ2-3, is DSGVTQTPKHLITATGQRVTLRCSPRSGDLSVYWYQQSLDQGLQFLIQYYNGEERAKGNILERFSAQQFPDLHSELNLSSLELGDSALYFCASSPTVTDTQYFGPGTRLTVL.

This clone was recorded once. An end of the junction differs from the germline gene, which may be a read error. The V and J genes are TRBV7-7 and TRBJ2-7; 10 nucleotides agree with TRBD1. Per the germline V gene, CDR1 is SSHAT and CDR2 is FNYEAQ (reference sequence). The CDR3 sequence is 14 residues long. This CDR3 is CASSLGQGVDEQYF. CDR3 DNA: TGTGCTAGCAGCCTTGGACAGGGGGTGGACGAGCAGTACTTC.

This chain joins TRBV29-1 and TRBJ1-3, with unresolved D. The CDR3 has 15 amino acids. The germline V gene encodes CDR1 SQVTM and CDR2 ANQGSEA. Trimming pared 4 bases from V and 0 bases from J, leaving 13 bases between. The DNA for the CDR3 is TGCAGCGTTGTTCCGCAGGCTAGCTCTGGAAACACCATATATTTT. This codes for CSVVPQASSGNTIYF.

The chain is built from TRBV25-1 and TRBJ2-2; D is perhaps TRBD1 (6 bases). Trimming shortened V by 2 bases and J by 1 base, and 14 bases separated the two germline ends. From germline, CDR1 is MGHDK and CDR2 SYGVNS. This CDR3 spans 17 amino acids. CDR3 DNA sequence: TGTGCCAGCAGTGAACCTCCGGACAGATTGAACACCGGGGAGCTGTTTTTT. Its protein product is CASSEPPDRLNTGELFF.

The chain has TRBV6-5 and TRBJ1-2; the D is unclear. Germline CDR1 MNHEY, CDR2 SVGAGI. This CDR3 is 14 amino acids long. V lost 0 bases and J lost 3, with 8 bases in between. The chain's CDR3 is CASSYSNRDYGYTF. The DNA of the CDR3 is TGTGCCAGCAGTTACTCGAACAGAGACTATGGCTACACCTTC.

The V gene is TRBV27, the J gene TRBJ2-1; TRBD2 matches at 13 bases. The V and J ends lost 5 bases and 8 bases, in that order; junction bases with no gene match: 6. The CDR3 has 15 amino acids. Germline lookup yields CDR1 MNHEY and CDR2 SMNVEV (reference sequence). CDR3 protein: CASSPTSGRNHEQFF. Written as DNA, the CDR3 is TGTGCCAGCAGTCCGACTAGCGGGAGGAACCATGAGCAGTTCTTC.

The chain has TRBV6-5 and TRBJ2-7; either TRBD1 or TRBD2 may supply D (6 bases each). Germline V lookup: CDR1 MNHEY, CDR2 SVGAGI. There are 15 residues in the CDR3. V shed 8 bases and J shed 0 bases, with 17 bases lying between them. This CDR3 is CASGPGALSSYEQYF. The CDR3 nucleotides read TGTGCCAGCGGTCCGGGGGCTTTAAGCTCCTACGAGCAGTACTTC.

The V and J genes are TRBV19 and TRBJ1-2; D might be TRBD1 (6 bases). The CDR3 sequence is 14 residues long. Per germline, CDR1 LNHDA and CDR2 SQIVND (reference sequence). Trimming cost V 6 bases and J 3 bases, with 14 bases left between them. CDR3 sequence reads: CASSWGARDYGYTF. The CDR3, as DNA: TGTGCCAGTAGCTGGGGGGCGCGGGACTATGGCTACACCTTC.

V usage is TRBV30 and J usage is TRBJ2-7; possible D gene TRBD2, 6 bases. Trimming took off 0 bases at V and 0 bases at J, with 9 bases between the two ends. CDR1 and CDR2 from the germline V gene are GTSNPN and SVGIG (reference sequence). CDR3 length equals 14 residues. The CDR3 protein is CAWSVAGTSYEQYF. The CDR3 DNA follows: TGTGCCTGGAGTGTTGCGGGAACCTCCTACGAGCAGTACTTC.

The chain is built from TRBV9 and TRBJ1-2; the D is unclear. The CDR3 loop spans 17 amino acids. V dropped 0 bases and J dropped 6 bases, with 21 bases sitting between them. The germline V gene has CDR1 SGDLS and CDR2 YYNGEE. The CDR3 DNA sequence: TGTGCCAGCAGCGTAGGTAGTTTTCAGAGTCCCTCCAATGGCTACACCTTC. Translated: CASSVGSFQSPSNGYTF.

V gene TRBV7-3 combines with J gene TRBJ2-1, with TRBD2 identical over 8 bases. This CDR3 is 16 amino acids long. The junction had 9 bases not matched to a gene; V was cut back by 5 bases and J by 3 bases. The germline V gene encodes CDR1 SGHTA and CDR2 FQGTGA. As DNA, the CDR3 is TGTGCCAGCAGCCCCGAGGCGGGGGGAGGCTACAATGAGCAGTTCTTC. Translated: CASSPEAGGGYNEQFF. The entire variable domain, with the rest obtained from reference TRBV7-3 and TRBJ2-1, is as follows: GAGVSQTPSNKVTEKGKYVELRCDPISGHTALYWYRQSLGQGPEFLIYFQGTGAADDSGLPNDRFFAVRPEGSVSTLKIQRTERGDSAVYLCASSPEAGGGYNEQFFGPGTRLTVL.